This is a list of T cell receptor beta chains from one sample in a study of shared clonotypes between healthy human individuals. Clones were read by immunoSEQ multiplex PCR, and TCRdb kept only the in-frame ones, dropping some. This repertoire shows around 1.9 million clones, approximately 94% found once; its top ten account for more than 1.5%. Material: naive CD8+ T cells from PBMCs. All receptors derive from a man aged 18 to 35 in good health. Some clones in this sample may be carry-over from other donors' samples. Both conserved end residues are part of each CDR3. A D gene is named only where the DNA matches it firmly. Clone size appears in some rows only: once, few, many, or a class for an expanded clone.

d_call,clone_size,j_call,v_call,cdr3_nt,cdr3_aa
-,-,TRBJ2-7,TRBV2,TGTGCCAGCAGTGAAGCACAGGGTAGCTACGAGCAGTACTTC,CASSEAQGSYEQYF
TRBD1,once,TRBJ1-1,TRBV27,TGTGCCAGCAGTTTTAGGACAGGGGGCCGATTGAACACTGAAGCTTTCTTT,CASSFRTGGRLNTEAFF
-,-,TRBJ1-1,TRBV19,TGTGCCAGTAGTATGACACTGATGGGCACTGAAGCTTTCTTT,CASSMTLMGTEAFF
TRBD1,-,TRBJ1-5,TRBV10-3,TGTGCCATCAGTGACGGGACAGGGGGCGGGAGGGGGCCCCAGCATTTT,CAISDGTGGGRGPQHF
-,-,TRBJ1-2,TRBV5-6,TGTGCCAGCAGCTTGGCCAATGCCGGGGCCTACTATGGCTACACCTTC,CASSLANAGAYYGYTF
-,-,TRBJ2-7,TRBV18,TGTGCCAGCTCACCCCTCGACCTATCCTACGAGCAGTACTTC,CASSPLDLSYEQYF
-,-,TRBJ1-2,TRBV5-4,TGTGCCAGCAGCTTTTCGGGCGGCTACACCTTC,CASSFSGGYTF
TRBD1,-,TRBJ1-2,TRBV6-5,TGTGCCAGCAGTGCCTGGGACAGGGGGTCCTATGGCTACACCTTC,CASSAWDRGSYGYTF
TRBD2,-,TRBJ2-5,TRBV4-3,TGCGCCAGCAGCCAAGATCCCCCTAGCGGGAGATCTTTCGTCGAGGAAGAGACCCAGTACTTC,CASSQDPPSGRSFVEEETQYF
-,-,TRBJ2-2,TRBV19,TGTGCCAGTAGTACCGGACTCCCGCACACCGGGGAGCTGTTTTTT,CASSTGLPHTGELFF
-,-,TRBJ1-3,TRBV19,TGTGCCAGTAGTCTACAGGCCCCGAACTACTCTGGAAACACCATATATTTT,CASSLQAPNYSGNTIYF
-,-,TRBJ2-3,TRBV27,TGTGCCAGCAGTCTAGGGTGGAGACGCCCAGATACGCAGTATTTT,CASSLGWRRPDTQYF
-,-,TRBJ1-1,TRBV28,TGTGCCACCCTGCCCGCCGGGAGACGGGTGAACACTGAAGCTTTCTTT,CATLPAGRRVNTEAFF
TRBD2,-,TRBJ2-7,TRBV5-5,TGTGCCAGCAGCTTCGGCACGGGGACTAGCGGGGTCTACGAGCAGTACTTC,CASSFGTGTSGVYEQYF
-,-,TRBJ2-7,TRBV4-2,TGTGCCAGCAGCTATTTGGGTGGGGCCTACGAGCAGTACTTC,CASSYLGGAYEQYF
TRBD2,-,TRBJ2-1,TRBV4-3,TGCGCCAGCAGCCAGGCTACTAGCGGACCTTACAATGAGCAGTTCTTC,CASSQATSGPYNEQFF
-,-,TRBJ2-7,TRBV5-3,TGTGCCAGCAGCTTCCTAGGGTCCCCCGAGCAGTACTTC,CASSFLGSPEQYF
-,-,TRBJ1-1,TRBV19,TGTGCCAGTAGTGCTGGTTGGGGCAACACTGAAGCTTTCTTT,CASSAGWGNTEAFF
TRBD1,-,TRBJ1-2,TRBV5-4,TGTGCCAGCAGAGGACAGGGGGCGCATCATGGCTACACCTTC,CASRGQGAHHGYTF
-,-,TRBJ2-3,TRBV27,TGTGCCAGCAGTCTCCTAACCACAACTAGCACAGATACGCAGTATTTT,CASSLLTTTSTDTQYF
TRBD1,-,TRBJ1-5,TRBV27,TGTGCCAGCAGACCTATCGACAGGGTCCGCAATCAGCCCCAGCATTTT,CASRPIDRVRNQPQHF
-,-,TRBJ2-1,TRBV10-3,TGTGCCATCAGTGAGTCGCCAGACAATGAGCAGTTCTTC,CAISESPDNEQFF
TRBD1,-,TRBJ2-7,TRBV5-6,TGTGCCAGCAGCCACCGGGACAGGGCCTACTACGAGCAGTACTTC,CASSHRDRAYYEQYF
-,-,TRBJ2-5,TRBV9,TGTGCCAGCAGCGTAGAACAGAAAGAGACCCAGTACTTC,CASSVEQKETQYF
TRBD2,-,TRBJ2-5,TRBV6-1,TGTGCCAGCAGTGAAGGGACTAGTCCAGAGACCCAGTACTTC,CASSEGTSPETQYF
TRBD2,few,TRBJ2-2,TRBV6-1,TGTGCCAGCAGGCTAGCGGGAGCCCCCTACGGGGAGCTGTTTTTT,CASRLAGAPYGELFF
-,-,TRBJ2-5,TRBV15,TGTGCCACCAGCAGAGATAGGGGAGTAAAGACCCAGTACTTC,CATSRDRGVKTQYF
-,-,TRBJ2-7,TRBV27,TGTGCCAGCAGTTTAAACGACAGGTTCCCCTTCGAGCAGTACTTC,CASSLNDRFPFEQYF
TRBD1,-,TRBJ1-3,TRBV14,TGTGCCAGCAGCGGACAGGGGCAGGGAAACACCATATATTTT,CASSGQGQGNTIYF
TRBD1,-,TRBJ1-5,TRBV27,TGTGCCAGCAGTTACTTACCTCAAATCGGACAGGGAAGCAATCAGCCCCAGCATTTT,CASSYLPQIGQGSNQPQHF
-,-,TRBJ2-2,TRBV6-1,TGTGCCAGCAGTGAAACAAGACGGACCGAAGCCGGGGAGCTGTTTTTT,CASSETRRTEAGELFF
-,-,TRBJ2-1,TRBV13,TGTGCCAGCAGCTCGAGGGGTTCAGGGGTCAATGAGCAGTTCTTC,CASSSRGSGVNEQFF
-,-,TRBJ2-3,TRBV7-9,TGTGCCAGCAGCCACGGCGCACTATCTAGCACAGATACGCAGTATTTT,CASSHGALSSTDTQYF
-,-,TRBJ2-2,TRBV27,TGTGCCAGCAGTTTTTACACCGGGGAGCTGTTTTTT,CASSFYTGELFF
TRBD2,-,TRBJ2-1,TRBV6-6,TGTGCCAGCAGTTACGGGCTAGCGGGAGGACCCAATGAGCAGTTCTTC,CASSYGLAGGPNEQFF
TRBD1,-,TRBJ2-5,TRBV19,TGTGCCAGTAGTCAATACATCGCTTATTACGGGACAGCAAAAGAGACCCAGTACTTC,CASSQYIAYYGTAKETQYF
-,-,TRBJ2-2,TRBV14,TGTGCCAGCAGCCAAGATAGACAGAACACCGGGGAGCTGTTTTTT,CASSQDRQNTGELFF
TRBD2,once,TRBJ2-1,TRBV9,TGTGCCAGCAGCGGAACTAGCGGCTACAATGAGCAGTTCTTC,CASSGTSGYNEQFF
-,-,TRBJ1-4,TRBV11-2,TGTGCCAGCAGCTTCGCCCCCAGAAAAACTAATGAAAAACTGTTTTTT,CASSFAPRKTNEKLFF
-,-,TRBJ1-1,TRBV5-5,TGTGCCAGCAGCTCTGGGGGAAGGACCTCTGAAGCTTTCTTT,CASSSGGRTSEAFF
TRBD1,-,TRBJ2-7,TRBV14,TGTGCCAGCAGCTGGGACAGGGACTTTCCCTACGAGCAGTACTTC,CASSWDRDFPYEQYF
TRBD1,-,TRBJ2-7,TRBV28,TGTGCCAGCAGTTTCACAGGACAGGTTAACGAGCAGTACTTC,CASSFTGQVNEQYF
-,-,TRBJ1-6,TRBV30,TGTGCCTGGAGGTACGGGAATTCACCCCTCCACTTT,CAWRYGNSPLHF
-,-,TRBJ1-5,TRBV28,TGTGCCAGCAGTTTAGTAAGAACAAATCAGCCCCAGCATTTT,CASSLVRTNQPQHF
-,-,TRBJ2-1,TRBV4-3,TGCGCCAGCAGCCAAGATCTGTTTTTAAACGGGCAGTTCTTC,CASSQDLFLNGQFF
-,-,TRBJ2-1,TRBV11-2,TGTGCCAGCAGCGACCGCGGGGGCTACTCCTACAATGAGCAGTTCTTC,CASSDRGGYSYNEQFF
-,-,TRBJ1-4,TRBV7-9,TGTGCCAGCAGCCAAGGGGCCCCCGAAAAACTGTTTTTT,CASSQGAPEKLFF
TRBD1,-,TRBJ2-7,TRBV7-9,TGTGCCAGCAGCTCAGGGGGACAGTCCTACGAGCAGTACTTC,CASSSGGQSYEQYF
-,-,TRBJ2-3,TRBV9,TGTGCCAGCAGCGTAGGGGGCACAGATACGCAGTATTTT,CASSVGGTDTQYF
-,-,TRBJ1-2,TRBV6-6,TGTGCCAGCAGTTCTGGGCCCCGATCTATCTGGGGCTACACCTTC,CASSSGPRSIWGYTF
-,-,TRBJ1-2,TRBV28,TGTGCCAGCAGTACACCGGACTTTGAGGGGTATGGCTACACCTTC,CASSTPDFEGYGYTF
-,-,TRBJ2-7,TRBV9,TGTGCCAGCAGCGTAGGACGTAGCTCCTACGAGCAGTACTTC,CASSVGRSSYEQYF
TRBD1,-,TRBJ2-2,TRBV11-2,TGTGCCAGCAGCTACACAGGGGGCACCGGGGAGCTGTTTTTT,CASSYTGGTGELFF
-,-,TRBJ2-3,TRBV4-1,TGCGCCAGCAGCCGGGCCCGTAGCACAGATACGCAGTATTTT,CASSRARSTDTQYF
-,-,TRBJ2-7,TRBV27,TGTGCCAGCAGCTGGGACGGCTACGAGCAGTACTTC,CASSWDGYEQYF
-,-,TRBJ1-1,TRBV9,TGTGCCAGCAGCCCCTCCTGGGGGAACACTGAAGCTTTCTTT,CASSPSWGNTEAFF
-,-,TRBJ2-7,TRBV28,TGTGCCAGCAGTTTAGATGTCCCAGGGCAGTACTTC,CASSLDVPGQYF